A single sample gave rise to the 12 T cell receptor beta chains below, sequenced in a study of T cells in Graves' hyperthyroidism and ophthalmopathy. RNA transcripts were the template for amplifying TCR beta CDR3 regions. The TCR CDR3 was amplified in a first-round RT-PCR using the HTBI primer set. TCRdb reanalysed the multiplex PCR reads using MiXCR and keeps one entry per CDR3 protein. The table records 300,000 to 350,000 distinct CDR3 sequences, approximately 15% of them present only once. The specimen was blood. These receptors were taken from a man aged 25 to 45 with Graves' hyperthyroidism.

This clonotype was detected a few times. This chain links TRBV7-9 with TRBJ2-1; D perhaps matches TRBD2 (6 bases). This CDR3 is built from 13 residues. V was trimmed by 5 bases and J by 9 bases, leaving 14 bases between them. Germline CDR1 and CDR2: SEHNR and FQNEAQ (reference sequence). CDR3 DNA: TGTGCCAGCAGCCACGGGGCCGGGGGTGAGCAGTTCTTC. Translated: CASSHGAGGEQFF.

Worth noting for this clonotype: A much larger clonotype is one base distant, so this may be a read error. CDR3 protein: CVSSLVPGAQETQYF. The CDR3 bases are TGTGTCAGCAGCTTAGTACCAGGGGCCCAAGAGACCCAGTACTTC. The J gene is TRBJ2-5, the V gene TRBV7-8, with D maybe TRBD1 (6 bases). CDR1 is SGHVS and CDR2 is FQNEAQ in the germline V gene. CDR3 size: 15 residues. Drawing the rest from reference TRBV7-8 and TRBJ2-5, the complete variable domain is GAGVSQSPRYKVAKRGQDVALRCDPISGHVSLFWYQQALGQGPEFLTYFQNEAQLDKSGLPSDRFFAERPEGSVSTLKIQRTQQEDSAVYLCVSSLVPGAQETQYFGPGTRLLVL.

This clonotype was observed many times. The chain has TRBV11-2 and TRBJ1-2; D perhaps matches TRBD1 (5 bases). This CDR3 is built from 12 residues. Trimming stripped 5 bases from V and 6 bases from J, with 10 bases between. Germline CDR1 reads SGHAT; CDR2 reads FQNNGV. The CDR3 DNA sequence: TGTGCCAGCAGCGCCCAGGGTAATGGCTACACCTTC. This sequence encodes CASSAQGNGYTF. Drawing the rest from reference TRBV11-2 and TRBJ1-2, the complete variable domain is EAGVAQSPRYKIIEKRQSVAFWCNPISGHATLYWYQQILGQGPKLLIQFQNNGVVDDSQLPKDRFSAERLKGVDSTLKIQPAKLEDSAVYLCASSAQGNGYTFGSGTRLTVV.

The V gene is TRBV13, the J gene TRBJ2-1, with D perhaps assigned TRBD1 or TRBD2 (5 bases each). The CDR3 contains 16 residues. Germline V lookup: CDR1 PRHDT, CDR2 FYEKMQ (reference sequence). The germline V and J ends were trimmed by 1 base and 2 bases, with 12 bases remaining between them. CDR3 residues: CASSLVWGNPYNEQFF. The DNA for the CDR3 is TGTGCCAGCAGCTTAGTTTGGGGGAACCCCTACAATGAGCAGTTCTTC.

This clonotype was detected a few times. This rearrangement joins TRBV20-1 to TRBJ2-1, with 10 bases that match TRBD2. The CDR3 runs to 16 residues. Germline CDR1 DFQATT, CDR2 SNEGSKA (reference sequence). Losses at the gene ends were 2 bases for V and 8 bases for J; bases not matched to a gene: 12. CDR3 in amino acids: CSARRSLAGVLDEQFF. The CDR3 DNA is TGCAGTGCTAGAAGGTCGCTAGCGGGAGTCTTGGATGAGCAGTTCTTC.

The sample holds many counts of this clonotype. This chain connects TRBV7-2 to TRBJ2-7; D is ambiguous. CDR1 SGHTA and CDR2 FQGNSA come from the germline V gene. Trimming took off 2 bases at V and 3 bases at J, with 11 bases between the two ends. The CDR3 totals 14 residues. CDR3 sequence (DNA): TGTGCCAGCAGCTTAAGCTTCCTCTTCTACGAGCAGTACTTC. Its protein product is CASSLSFLFYEQYF.

There are many counts of this clonotype. The chain joins TRBV7-3 to TRBJ2-7, with TRBD1 matching over 9 bases. This CDR3 contains 15 residues. J was trimmed by 5 bases and V by 5 bases; bases with no gene match: 10. Germline V gene lookup returns CDR1 SGHTA and CDR2 FQGTGA. The CDR3 loop is CASSRLGQGRNEQYF. CDR3 bases: TGTGCCAGCAGCAGGCTGGGACAGGGTAGGAACGAGCAGTACTTC.

This clonotype appeared a few times. The chain couples TRBV29-1 to TRBJ2-6; TRBD2 is a possible D gene (5 bases). This CDR3 has 15 residues. Trimming took off 4 bases at V and 4 bases at J, with 14 bases between the two ends. The germline V gene encodes CDR1 SQVTM and CDR2 ANQGSEA. The CDR3 protein is CSVVRRSSGANVLTF. In DNA, the CDR3 is TGCAGCGTTGTTCGCCGTTCTAGCGGGGCCAACGTCCTGACTTTC.

Details on this clonotype: Compared with germline, one end of the junction differs, possibly owing to a read error. This rearrangement joins TRBV9 to TRBJ2-7; TRBD2 aligns across 13 bases. The CDR3 runs to 15 residues. In germline, CDR1 is SGDLS, CDR2 YYNGEE. The CDR3 nucleotides are TGTGCCGGCAGCATAGGACTAGCGGGGGACTACGAGCAGTACTTC. Its protein product is CAGSIGLAGDYEQYF.

J is TRBJ2-4 and V is TRBV5-4; TRBD2 might be the D (6 bases). CDR1 is SGHNT, CDR2 YYREEE, per germline (reference sequence). V was shortened by 4 bases and J by 0 bases, with 8 bases between the two germline ends. The CDR3 has 14 amino acids. The CDR3 spells CASSMGLAKNIQYF. CDR3 in DNA: TGTGCCAGCAGCATGGGACTAGCCAAAAACATTCAGTACTTC. The full variable domain, in which reference TRBV5-4 and TRBJ2-4 provide the parts outside the CDR3, is ETGVTQSPTHLIKTRGQQVTLRCSSQSGHNTVSWYQQALGQGPQFIFQYYREEENGRGNFPPRFSGLQFPNYSSELNVNALELDDSALYLCASSMGLAKNIQYFGAGTRLSVL.

This chain links TRBV4-1 with TRBJ2-7; either TRBD1 or TRBD2 may supply D (6 bases each). Per germline, CDR1 MGHRA and CDR2 YSYEKL. The CDR3 length is 16 residues. V dropped 1 base and J dropped 3 bases, with 16 bases sitting between them. Here the CDR3 reads CASSQAIGGRVYEQYF. In nucleotides, the CDR3 is TGCGCCAGCAGCCAAGCGATTGGGGGGCGGGTCTACGAGCAGTACTTC.

This clonotype turned up a few times. The chain has TRBV6-1 and TRBJ2-6; D gene ambiguous. The germline CDR1 and CDR2 sequences are MNHNS and SASEGT. The CDR3 covers 16 residues. Deletions cut 5 bases from V and 0 bases from J, with 11 bases between. DNA of the CDR3: TGTGCCAGCAGTTCACGGCTGGCCTCTGGGGCCAACGTCCTGACTTTC. The encoded protein is CASSSRLASGANVLTF.